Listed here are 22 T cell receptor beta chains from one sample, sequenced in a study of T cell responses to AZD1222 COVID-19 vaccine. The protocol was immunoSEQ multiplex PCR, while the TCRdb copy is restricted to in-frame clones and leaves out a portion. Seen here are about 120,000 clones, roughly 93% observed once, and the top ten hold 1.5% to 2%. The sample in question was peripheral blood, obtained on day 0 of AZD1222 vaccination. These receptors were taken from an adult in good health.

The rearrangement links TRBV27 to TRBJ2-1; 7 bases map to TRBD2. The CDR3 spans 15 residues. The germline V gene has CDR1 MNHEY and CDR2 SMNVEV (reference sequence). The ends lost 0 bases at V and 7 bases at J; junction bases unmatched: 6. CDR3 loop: CASSLSGGAGNEQFF. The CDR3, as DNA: TGTGCCAGCAGTTTATCGGGGGGAGCGGGGAATGAGCAGTTCTTC.

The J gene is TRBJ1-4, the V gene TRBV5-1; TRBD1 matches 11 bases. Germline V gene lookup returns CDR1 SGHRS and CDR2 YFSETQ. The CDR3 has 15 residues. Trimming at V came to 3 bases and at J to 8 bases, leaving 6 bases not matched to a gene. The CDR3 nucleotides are TGCGCCAGCAGCTCCGGACAGGGGGCCAGGGAAAAACTGTTTTTT. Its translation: CASSSGQGAREKLFF.

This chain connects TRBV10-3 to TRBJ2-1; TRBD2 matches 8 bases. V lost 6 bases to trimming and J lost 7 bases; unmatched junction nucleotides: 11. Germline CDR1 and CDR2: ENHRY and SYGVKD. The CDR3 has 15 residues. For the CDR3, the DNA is TGTGCCATCAGGGGCGACGGGAGGGCCGGGAATGAGCAGTTCTTC. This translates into CAIRGDGRAGNEQFF.

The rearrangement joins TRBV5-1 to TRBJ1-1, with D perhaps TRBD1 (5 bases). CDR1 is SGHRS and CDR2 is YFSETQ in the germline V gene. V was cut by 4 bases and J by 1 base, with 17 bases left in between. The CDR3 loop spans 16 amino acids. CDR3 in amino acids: CASSPDRGGANTEAFF. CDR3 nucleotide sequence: TGCGCCAGCAGCCCTGACCGCGGAGGGGCGAACACTGAAGCTTTCTTT.

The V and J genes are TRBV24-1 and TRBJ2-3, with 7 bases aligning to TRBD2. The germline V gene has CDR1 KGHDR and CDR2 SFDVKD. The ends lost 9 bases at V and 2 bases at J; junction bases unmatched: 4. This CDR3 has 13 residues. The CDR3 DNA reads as TGTGCCACCTCGGGAGGATCCACAGATACGCAGTATTTT. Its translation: CATSGGSTDTQYF.

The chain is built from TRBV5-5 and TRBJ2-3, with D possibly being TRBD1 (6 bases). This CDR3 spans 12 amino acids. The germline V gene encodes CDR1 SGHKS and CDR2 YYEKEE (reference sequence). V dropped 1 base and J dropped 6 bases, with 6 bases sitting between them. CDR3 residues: CASSLRGDTQYF. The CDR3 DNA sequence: TGTGCCAGCAGCTTGAGGGGGGATACGCAGTATTTT.

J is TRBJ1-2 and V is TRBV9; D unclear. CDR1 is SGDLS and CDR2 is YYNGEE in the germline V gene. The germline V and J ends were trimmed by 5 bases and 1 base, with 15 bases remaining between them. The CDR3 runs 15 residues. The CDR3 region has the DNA TGTGCCAGCAGTCCCCGGGTTCTCCTTAACTATGGCTACACCTTC. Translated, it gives CASSPRVLLNYGYTF.

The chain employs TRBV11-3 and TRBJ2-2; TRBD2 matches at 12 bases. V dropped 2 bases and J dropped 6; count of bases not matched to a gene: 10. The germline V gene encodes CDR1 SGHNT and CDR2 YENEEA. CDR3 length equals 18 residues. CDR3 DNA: TGTGCCAGCAGCTTATCCTCGACTAGCGGGGGTCTTGCCGGGGAGCTGTTTTTT. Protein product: CASSLSSTSGGLAGELFF.

The CDR3 protein is CASSLGGRWNSYEQYF. CDR3 DNA sequence: TGTGCCAGCAGCTTAGGGGGAAGGTGGAACAGCTACGAGCAGTACTTC. The genes are TRBV7-9 and TRBJ2-7; no firm D call. V was trimmed by 1 base and J by 3 bases, leaving 16 bases between them. The CDR3 contains 16 residues. Germline V CDR1 and CDR2: SEHNR, FQNEAQ (reference sequence).

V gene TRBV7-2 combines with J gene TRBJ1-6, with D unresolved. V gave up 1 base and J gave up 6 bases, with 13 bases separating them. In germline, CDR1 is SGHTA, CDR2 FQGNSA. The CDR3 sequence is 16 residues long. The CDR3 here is CASSLGHRALNSPLHF. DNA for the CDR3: TGTGCCAGCAGCTTAGGGCATAGGGCACTTAATTCACCCCTCCACTTT.

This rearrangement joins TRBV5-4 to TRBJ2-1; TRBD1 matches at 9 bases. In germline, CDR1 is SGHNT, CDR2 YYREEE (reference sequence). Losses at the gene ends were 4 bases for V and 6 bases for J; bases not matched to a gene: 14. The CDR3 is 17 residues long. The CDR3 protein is CASSPAGTGGNLNEQFF. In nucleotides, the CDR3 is TGTGCCAGCAGCCCGGCGGGCACAGGGGGCAATCTCAATGAGCAGTTCTTC. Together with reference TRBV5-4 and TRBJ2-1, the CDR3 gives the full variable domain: ETGVTQSPTHLIKTRGQQVTLRCSSQSGHNTVSWYQQALGQGPQFIFQYYREEENGRGNFPPRFSGLQFPNYSSELNVNALELDDSALYLCASSPAGTGGNLNEQFFGPGTRLTVL.

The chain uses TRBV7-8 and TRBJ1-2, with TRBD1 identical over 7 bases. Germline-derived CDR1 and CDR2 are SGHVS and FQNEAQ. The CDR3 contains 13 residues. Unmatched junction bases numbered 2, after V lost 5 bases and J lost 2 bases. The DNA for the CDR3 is TGTGCCAGCAGCCGGGACAGAAACTATGGCTACACCTTC. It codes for CASSRDRNYGYTF.

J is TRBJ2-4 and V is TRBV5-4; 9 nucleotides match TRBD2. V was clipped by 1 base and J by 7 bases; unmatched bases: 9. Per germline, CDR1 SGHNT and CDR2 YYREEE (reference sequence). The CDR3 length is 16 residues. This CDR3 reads CASSLSRGGPGNIQYF. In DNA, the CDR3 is TGTGCCAGCAGCTTGTCGCGGGGGGGCCCAGGGAACATTCAGTACTTC.

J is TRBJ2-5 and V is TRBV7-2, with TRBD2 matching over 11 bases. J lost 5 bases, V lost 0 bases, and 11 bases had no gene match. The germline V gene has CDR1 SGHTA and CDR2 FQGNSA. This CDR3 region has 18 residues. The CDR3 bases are TGTGCCAGCAGCTTAGCGAGCCTAGCGGGAGGCAGGGGGGAGACCCAGTACTTC. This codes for CASSLASLAGGRGETQYF.

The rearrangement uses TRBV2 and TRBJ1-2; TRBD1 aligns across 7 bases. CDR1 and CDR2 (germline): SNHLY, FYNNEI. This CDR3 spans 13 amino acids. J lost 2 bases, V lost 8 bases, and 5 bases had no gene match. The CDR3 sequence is CASGTDRNYGYTF. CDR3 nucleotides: TGTGCCAGCGGAACGGACAGGAACTATGGCTACACCTTC. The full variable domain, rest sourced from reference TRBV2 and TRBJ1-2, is EPEVTQTPSHQVTQMGQEVILRCVPISNHLYFYWYRQILGQKVEFLVSFYNNEISEKSEIFDDQFSVERPDGSNFTLKIRSTKLEDSAMYFCASGTDRNYGYTFGSGTRLTVV.

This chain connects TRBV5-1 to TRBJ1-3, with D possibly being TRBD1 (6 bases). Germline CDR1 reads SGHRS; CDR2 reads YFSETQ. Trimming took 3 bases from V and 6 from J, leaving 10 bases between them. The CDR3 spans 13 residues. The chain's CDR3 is CASSSQGVNTIYF. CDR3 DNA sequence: TGCGCCAGCAGCTCACAGGGAGTAAACACCATATATTTT. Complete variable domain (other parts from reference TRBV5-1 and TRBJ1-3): KAGVTQTPRYLIKTRGQQVTLSCSPISGHRSVSWYQQTPGQGLQFLFEYFSETQRNKGNFPGRFSGRQFSNSRSEMNVSTLELGDSALYLCASSSQGVNTIYFGEGSWLTVV.

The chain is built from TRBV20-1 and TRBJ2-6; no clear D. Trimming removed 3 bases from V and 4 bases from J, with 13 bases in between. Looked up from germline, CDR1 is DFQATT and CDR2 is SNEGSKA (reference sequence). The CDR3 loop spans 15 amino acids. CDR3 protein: CSASGQTSGANVLTF. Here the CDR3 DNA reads TGCAGTGCTAGTGGTCAGACGTCAGGGGCCAACGTCCTGACTTTC.

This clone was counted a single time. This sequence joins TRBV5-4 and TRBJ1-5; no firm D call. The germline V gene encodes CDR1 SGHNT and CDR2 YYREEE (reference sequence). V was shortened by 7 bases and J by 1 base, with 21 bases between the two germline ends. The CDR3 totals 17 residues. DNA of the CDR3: TGTGCCAGCGCCTATGAGCCGGATACGGAAAGCAATCAGCCCCAGCATTTT. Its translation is CASAYEPDTESNQPQHF.

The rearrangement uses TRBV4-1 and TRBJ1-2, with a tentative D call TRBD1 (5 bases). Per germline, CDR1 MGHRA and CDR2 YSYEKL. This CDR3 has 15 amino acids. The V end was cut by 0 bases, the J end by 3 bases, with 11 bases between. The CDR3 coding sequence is TGCGCCAGCAGCCAAGACCGGGACCGATACTATGGCTACACCTTC. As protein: CASSQDRDRYYGYTF.

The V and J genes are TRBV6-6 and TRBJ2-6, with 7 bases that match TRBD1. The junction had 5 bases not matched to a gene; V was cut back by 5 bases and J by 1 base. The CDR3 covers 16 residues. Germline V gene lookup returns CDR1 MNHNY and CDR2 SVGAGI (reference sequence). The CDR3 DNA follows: TGTGCCAGCAGTAGACCGGGACAGTCTGGGGCCAACGTCCTGACTTTC. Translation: CASSRPGQSGANVLTF.

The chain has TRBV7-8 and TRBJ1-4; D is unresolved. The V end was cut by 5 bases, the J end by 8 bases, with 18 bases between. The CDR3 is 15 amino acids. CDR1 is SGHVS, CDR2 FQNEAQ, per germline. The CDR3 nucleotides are TGTGCCAGCAGCCTTGGGCCTTTCCGCCGGGAAAAACTGTTTTTT. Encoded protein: CASSLGPFRREKLFF.

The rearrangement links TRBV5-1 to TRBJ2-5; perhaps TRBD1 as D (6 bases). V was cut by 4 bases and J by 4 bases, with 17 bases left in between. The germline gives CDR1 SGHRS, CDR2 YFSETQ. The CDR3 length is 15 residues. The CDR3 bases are TGCGCCAGCAGCGCTCTACAGGGTCCGGGAGAGACCCAGTACTTC. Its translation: CASSALQGPGETQYF.